Presented here are 32 T cell receptor beta chains from one specimen sequenced in a study of shared clonotypes between healthy human individuals. The naive CD8 population came from CD45RO-negative cells selected for CCR7, without terminally differentiated effector memory CD45RA+ cells. Repertoires were generated with immunoSEQ multiplex PCR, while TCRdb's copy carries only in-frame clones and drops some. The table shows around 2,000,000 clones, with about 94% occurring only once. Sequenced input: naive CD8+ T cells sorted from blood. Source of these receptors: a man aged 18-30 years in good health.

The chain carries TRBV7-9 and TRBJ2-2; 13 bases are a match to TRBD2. This CDR3 comprises 17 residues. Germline V gene lookup returns CDR1 SEHNR and CDR2 FQNEAQ (reference sequence). Trimming at V came to 5 bases and at J to 2 bases, leaving 5 bases not matched to a gene. The CDR3 loop is CASSEGLAGQNTGELFF. The CDR3 DNA reads as TGTGCCAGCAGCGAGGGACTAGCGGGGCAAAACACCGGGGAGCTGTTTTTT.

This clone was seen only once. This sample includes further DNA sequences coding for the same CDR3. The rearrangement links TRBV5-6 to TRBJ1-5; D gene uncertain. Per the germline V gene, CDR1 is SGHDT and CDR2 is YYEEEE. CDR3 length: 16 amino acids. Trimming left V 0 bases short and J 1 base short, with 11 bases between. CDR3 region: CASSLGAGASNQPQHF. CDR3 bases: TGTGCCAGCAGCTTGGGGGCGGGTGCGAGCAATCAGCCCCAGCATTTT. The whole variable domain, filled in from reference TRBV5-6 and TRBJ1-5, reads DAGVTQSPTHLIKTRGQQVTLRCSPKSGHDTVSWYQQALGQGPQFIFQYYEEEERQRGNFPDRFSGHQFPNYSSELNVNALLLGDSALYLCASSLGAGASNQPQHFGDGTRLSIL.

The chain recombines TRBV7-9 with TRBJ2-7; 8 nucleotides match TRBD1. Germline V gene sequence: CDR1 SEHNR, CDR2 FQNEAQ (reference sequence). The length of the CDR3 is 15 residues. V was clipped by 6 bases and J by 5 bases; unmatched bases: 12. The CDR3 coding sequence is TGTGCCAGCAGTTTGGCGGGACAGGATGGCAACGAGCAGTACTTC. It yields the protein CASSLAGQDGNEQYF.

Turning to this clone: The sample carries other DNA sequences with the same CDR3. The V call is TRBV7-9, the J call TRBJ2-2; D call uncertain. Trimming took off 1 base at V and 6 bases at J, with 3 bases between the two ends. Germline loops: CDR1 SEHNR, CDR2 FQNEAQ (reference sequence). This CDR3 is 12 amino acids long. The CDR3 bases are TGTGCCAGCAGCTTAGGACCCGGGGAGCTGTTTTTT. Its translation is CASSLGPGELFF.

The gene calls are TRBV7-9 and TRBJ2-3; D unresolved. Germline V gene sequence: CDR1 SEHNR, CDR2 FQNEAQ (reference sequence). V was shortened by 5 bases and J by 0 bases, with 15 bases between the two germline ends. The CDR3 has 16 amino acids. CDR3 DNA sequence: TGTGCCAGCAGCCTGTTTCCTAGATCTAGCACAGATACGCAGTATTTT. This translates into CASSLFPRSSTDTQYF.

This chain connects TRBV5-1 to TRBJ1-1; the D is unclear. Germline-derived CDR1 and CDR2 are SGHRS and YFSETQ. With 0 bases removed from V and 3 bases from J, the gap between germline ends came to 18 bases. The CDR3 totals 17 residues. The CDR3 is CASSLEEQWFEYTEAFF. CDR3 nucleotide sequence: TGCGCCAGCAGCTTGGAGGAGCAGTGGTTTGAGTACACTGAAGCTTTCTTT.

The chain has TRBV5-6 and TRBJ2-6; no clear D. V lost 2 bases and J 0 bases, leaving 15 bases between the germline ends. This CDR3 region has 18 residues. The germline V gene has CDR1 SGHDT and CDR2 YYEEEE. CDR3 region: CASSLRDTSPSGANVLTF. The CDR3 nucleotides read TGTGCCAGCAGCTTACGCGACACATCCCCCTCTGGGGCCAACGTCCTGACTTTC. The entire variable domain, with the rest obtained from reference TRBV5-6 and TRBJ2-6, is as follows: DAGVTQSPTHLIKTRGQQVTLRCSPKSGHDTVSWYQQALGQGPQFIFQYYEEEERQRGNFPDRFSGHQFPNYSSELNVNALLLGDSALYLCASSLRDTSPSGANVLTFGAGSRLTVL.

The chain has TRBV4-3 and TRBJ1-2; D is possibly TRBD1 (5 bases). V gave up 4 bases and J gave up 0 bases, with 15 bases separating them. This CDR3 contains 16 residues. CDR1 and CDR2 from the germline V gene are LGHNA and YSLEER. The CDR3 bases are TGCGCCAGCAGCCCCGGGACCGCGGGACCTAACTATGGCTACACCTTC. It translates to CASSPGTAGPNYGYTF.

The rearrangement uses TRBV7-9 and TRBJ1-2; TRBD1 aligns across 7 bases. J lost 4 bases, V lost 2 bases, and 1 base had no gene match. Germline V gives CDR1 SEHNR, CDR2 FQNEAQ (reference sequence). The CDR3 sequence is 13 residues long. The CDR3 protein is CASSLWDSYGYTF. The DNA for the CDR3 is TGTGCCAGCAGCTTATGGGACAGCTATGGCTACACCTTC.

The sample holds a few counts of this clone. This chain links TRBV30 with TRBJ2-1, with 8 bases aligning to TRBD2. The V segment lost 4 bases and the J segment 8 bases; nucleotides outside the gene matches: 7. The CDR3 has 13 amino acids. Germline V lookup: CDR1 GTSNPN, CDR2 SVGIG (reference sequence). CDR3 in DNA: TGTGCCTGGAAAAAAAGCGGGAGCTATGAGCAGTTCTTC. Encoded protein: CAWKKSGSYEQFF.

This clone appeared once. J is TRBJ2-1 and V is TRBV4-1, with 7 bases identical to TRBD2. J gave up 5 bases and V 2 bases, and 6 bases lay outside the gene matches. The length of the CDR3 is 15 residues. CDR1 MGHRA and CDR2 YSYEKL come from the germline V gene. This CDR3 reads CASSQRTRDNNEQFF. DNA of the CDR3: TGCGCCAGCAGCCAAAGGACTAGGGATAACAATGAGCAGTTCTTC.

This chain joins TRBV5-6 and TRBJ2-1, with no clear D. V was trimmed by 0 bases and J by 9 bases, leaving 4 bases between them. CDR1 and CDR2 (germline): SGHDT, YYEEEE. The CDR3 extends over 11 amino acids. The DNA for the CDR3 is TGTGCCAGCAGCTTGGGTACTGAGCAGTTCTTC. Translating gives CASSLGTEQFF.

This chain uses TRBV7-9 with TRBJ2-2, with D possibly matching TRBD2 (5 bases). Trimming removed 10 bases from V and 4 bases from J, with 16 bases in between. In germline, CDR1 is SEHNR, CDR2 FQNEAQ (reference sequence). The CDR3 has 14 amino acids. The CDR3 reads CATVEGVSTGELFF. In DNA, the CDR3 is TGTGCCACTGTAGAGGGAGTAAGCACCGGGGAGCTGTTTTTT.

This clone has a single count. The chain joins TRBV10-3 to TRBJ2-1; TRBD1 might be the D (6 bases). The CDR3 is made up of 13 amino acids. V was trimmed by 11 bases and J by 6 bases, leaving 17 bases between them. The V gene's germline CDR1 is ENHRY and CDR2 SYGVKD. CDR3 in DNA: TGTGCCCCCGCCGGTGGGGGCCGCAATGAGCAGTTCTTC. Amino acids: CAPAGGGRNEQFF.

The chain links TRBV29-1 to TRBJ1-2; 8 bases are a match to TRBD1. Germline values: CDR1 SQVTM, CDR2 ANQGSEA. Trimming at V came to 1 base and at J to 7 bases, leaving 8 bases not matched to a gene. The CDR3 sequence is 14 residues long. The CDR3 region is CSVEVGGRGLGYTF. The DNA of the CDR3 is TGCAGCGTTGAAGTCGGGGGCAGGGGGCTTGGCTACACCTTC.

This clone was seen only once. V usage is TRBV19 and J usage is TRBJ2-7; 8 bases are a match to TRBD2. J lost 2 bases, V lost 5 bases, and 5 bases had no gene match. Germline V lookup: CDR1 LNHDA, CDR2 SQIVND (reference sequence). The CDR3 extends over 14 amino acids. DNA for the CDR3: TGTGCCAGTAGTTGGGCGGGAGGTCCCTACGAGCAGTACTTC. It yields the protein CASSWAGGPYEQYF.

This sequence joins TRBV6-6 and TRBJ1-3, with D maybe TRBD1 (5 bases). The CDR3 runs 15 residues. Trimming pared 6 bases from V and 3 bases from J, leaving 15 bases between. Per the germline V gene, CDR1 is MNHNY and CDR2 is SVGAGI (reference sequence). CDR3 coding DNA: TGTGCCAGCAGCCCTAGAGGGACGGGTGGAAACACCATATATTTT. This sequence encodes CASSPRGTGGNTIYF.

This chain uses TRBV6-1 with TRBJ2-7; TRBD1 agrees at 7 bases. This CDR3 has 15 amino acids. Germline CDR1 and CDR2: MNHNS and SASEGT. The V and J ends lost 6 bases and 5 bases, in that order; junction bases with no gene match: 13. This CDR3 reads CASRASRTGTHEQYF. CDR3 DNA: TGTGCCAGCAGAGCGTCAAGGACAGGAACCCACGAGCAGTACTTC.

The chain carries TRBV4-1 and TRBJ1-4; perhaps TRBD1 as D (6 bases). V was pared by 0 bases and J by 6 bases, with 11 bases between. The CDR3 runs 15 residues. Germline V lookup: CDR1 MGHRA, CDR2 YSYEKL. CDR3 bases: TGCGCCAGCAGCCAAGATAAAACAGGGCATGAAAAACTGTTTTTT. It is translated as CASSQDKTGHEKLFF.

CDR3 DNA: TGCGCCAGCAGCCAAGAGGATACAGGGGCCCTTAATGAAAAACTGTTTTTT. Amino acid sequence: CASSQEDTGALNEKLFF. J is TRBJ1-4 and V is TRBV4-3; TRBD1 aligns across 7 bases. The CDR3 is made up of 17 amino acids. The germline V gene has CDR1 LGHNA and CDR2 YSLEER. Losses at the gene ends were 0 bases for V and 4 bases for J; bases not matched to a gene: 8.

The chain recombines TRBV11-2 with TRBJ2-4, with 9 bases aligning to TRBD1. Trimming cost V 5 bases and J 7 bases; bases outside gene matches: 3. Germline V gene data show CDR1 as SGHAT and CDR2 as FQNNGV. The CDR3 is 13 residues long. DNA of the CDR3: TGTGCCAGCAGCCTCGGGACAGGGAACATTCAGTACTTC. Translated, it gives CASSLGTGNIQYF.

J is TRBJ2-1 and V is TRBV2; the D gene is possibly TRBD2 (9 bases). The CDR3 is 19 residues long. V dropped 4 bases and J dropped 0 bases, with 22 bases sitting between them. Germline V lookup: CDR1 SNHLY, CDR2 FYNNEI. CDR3 sequence: CASSGDRTSVRSSYNEQFF. The CDR3 DNA is TGTGCCAGCAGTGGGGACAGGACTAGCGTCAGGAGCTCCTACAATGAGCAGTTCTTC.

The CDR3 nucleotides read TGCGCCAGCAGCCAAAGATCGGGGGTGGGCACAAGTGAAAAACTGTTTTTT. Translated: CASSQRSGVGTSEKLFF. The V and J genes are TRBV4-1 and TRBJ1-4; D may be TRBD1 (5 bases). V shed 2 bases and J shed 7 bases, with 20 bases lying between them. The CDR3 consists of 17 residues. The germline CDR1 and CDR2 sequences are MGHRA and YSYEKL.

This clone was seen just once. This sample includes further DNA sequences coding for the same CDR3. This sequence joins TRBV29-1 and TRBJ2-1; D unclear. Trimming removed 3 bases from V and 0 bases from J, with 9 bases in between. Germline assignment: CDR1 SQVTM and CDR2 ANQGSEA. The CDR3 consists of 14 residues. CDR3 bases: TGCAGCGTTGAGTTAGGTAGCTCCTACAATGAGCAGTTCTTC. Translation: CSVELGSSYNEQFF.

The chain joins TRBV6-5 to TRBJ1-1; 7 bases fit TRBD1. The CDR3 is made up of 14 amino acids. J was trimmed by 0 bases and V by 5 bases; bases with no gene match: 3. The germline CDR1 and CDR2 sequences are MNHEY and SVGAGI. The CDR3 sequence is CASSPRGVNTEAFF. The CDR3 nucleotides read TGTGCCAGCAGTCCCAGGGGGGTGAACACTGAAGCTTTCTTT.

This chain joins TRBV6-1 and TRBJ2-7; 7 positions match TRBD1. This CDR3 spans 14 amino acids. Germline-derived CDR1 and CDR2 are MNHNS and SASEGT. Germline trimming cut 3 bases from V and 2 bases from J; bases unmatched to any gene: 4. CDR3 protein: CASSDLTGAYEQYF. DNA of the CDR3: TGTGCCAGCAGTGACCTAACAGGGGCCTACGAGCAGTACTTC.

The gene calls are TRBV6-4 and TRBJ2-7; 8 positions match TRBD2. Looked up from germline, CDR1 is MRHNA and CDR2 is SNTAGT. The CDR3 sequence is 14 residues long. The V and J ends lost 3 bases and 4 bases, in that order; junction bases with no gene match: 5. The CDR3 region is CASSEDGTSYEQYF. The CDR3 bases are TGTGCCAGCAGTGAGGACGGGACTAGTTACGAGCAGTACTTC.

V gene TRBV27 combines with J gene TRBJ1-2, with D possibly matching TRBD1 (5 bases). CDR3 length equals 16 residues. Germline assignment: CDR1 MNHEY and CDR2 SMNVEV (reference sequence). V lost 3 bases and J 4 bases, leaving 18 bases between the germline ends. CDR3 bases: TGTGCCAGCAGTTTCAGCCGGGGCGGAGAGGGCTATGGCTACACCTTC. It yields the protein CASSFSRGGEGYGYTF.

The V call is TRBV29-1, the J call TRBJ2-5, with D perhaps TRBD2 (6 bases). V dropped 1 base and J dropped 5 bases, with 14 bases sitting between them. CDR1 is SQVTM and CDR2 is ANQGSEA in the germline V gene. There are 14 residues in the CDR3. In DNA, the CDR3 is TGCAGCGTTGAAGGATTAGGGACTGTGGAGACCCAGTACTTC. Residues: CSVEGLGTVETQYF.

V is TRBV7-8 and J is TRBJ2-1; 8 bases agree with TRBD1. The J segment lost 3 bases and the V segment lost 1 base, leaving 11 bases of the junction unmatched. The V gene's germline CDR1 is SGHVS and CDR2 FQNEAQ. CDR3 size: 18 residues. The CDR3 spells CASSLEGRGTGGYNEQFF. DNA of the CDR3: TGTGCCAGCAGCTTAGAGGGTCGGGGGACAGGTGGCTACAATGAGCAGTTCTTC.

The V call is TRBV6-5, the J call TRBJ2-3; 9 bases match TRBD1. The CDR3 contains 15 residues. The V gene's germline CDR1 is MNHEY and CDR2 SVGAGI. The ends lost 5 bases at V and 3 bases at J; junction bases unmatched: 6. The CDR3 sequence is CASSPRDRVTDTQYF. The CDR3 bases are TGTGCCAGCAGTCCCAGGGACAGGGTAACAGATACGCAGTATTTT.

This sequence joins TRBV4-3 and TRBJ1-1; a weak D match, TRBD1 (5 bases). There are 14 residues in the CDR3. Germline values: CDR1 LGHNA, CDR2 YSLEER. Trimming took 0 bases from V and 8 from J, leaving 13 bases between them. CDR3 nucleotides: TGCGCCAGCAGCCAAGACAGGGATTTTCTCGAAGCTTTCTTT. Encoded protein: CASSQDRDFLEAFF.